Shown below are 18 T cell receptor beta chains from a single sample sequenced in a study of tumor and adjacent non-tumor tissue in lung cancer. The template was RNA from unsorted bulk tissue. Distant lung tissue was collected more than 3 cm away from the tumor edge. A modified ARM-PCR protocol with three rounds of nested PCR amplified TCRbeta. One entry per CDR3 protein results from TCRdb running MiXCR on the multiplex PCR reads. Among more than 55,000 distinct CDR3 sequences listed, about 56% were seen once. The sequencing input was distant non-tumor lung tissue. The receptors come from a man between 65 and 85 years old with non-small cell lung cancer.

With regard to this clonotype: The final CDR3 position lacks the conserved phenylalanine or tryptophan, pointing to a likely read error. This chain joins TRBV11-3 and TRBJ2-1; TRBD1 aligns across 9 bases. Germline CDR1 reads SGHNT; CDR2 reads YENEEA. This CDR3 region has 12 residues. V dropped 11 bases and J dropped 6; count of bases not matched to a gene: 5. The CDR3 nucleotides are TGTGCCGGACAGGGGCAGGGCAATGAGCAGTTCCTC. Translating it yields CAGQGQGNEQFL.

On this clonotype itself: The junction departs from germline at one end; a sequencing error may be responsible. This chain connects TRBV11-2 to TRBJ2-3, with D possibly being TRBD2 (6 bases). This CDR3 comprises 14 residues. Per the germline V gene, CDR1 is SGHAT and CDR2 is FQNNGV. The CDR3 region has the DNA TGTGCCTGCAGCTCCGGGACTCTTGTAGATACGCAGTATTTT. Translated, it gives CACSSGTLVDTQYF.

With respect to this clonotype: Germline is not matched at one junction end, which may reflect a read error. This chain joins TRBV11-2 and TRBJ2-5; 7 bases agree with TRBD2. The CDR3 is made up of 17 amino acids. CDR1 and CDR2 from the germline V gene are SGHAT and FQNNGV. CDR3 loop: CASGLGPLGRVQETQYF. The CDR3 nucleotides are TGTGCCAGCGGCTTAGGTCCCTTGGGGAGGGTTCAAGAGACCCAATACTTC.

Comment on this clonotype: Possible read error: a much larger clone is one base away. The CDR3 nucleotides read TGCAGTGCTAGTGGGACTCGGAACACCGGGGAGCTGTTTTTT. It specifies CSASGTRNTGELFF. The V and J genes are TRBV20-1 and TRBJ2-2, with D perhaps TRBD2 (6 bases). The CDR3 is made up of 14 amino acids. Germline CDR1 DFQATT, CDR2 SNEGSKA (reference sequence). V dropped 3 bases and J dropped 1 base, with 9 bases sitting between them.

Only a few counts were recorded for this clonotype. This may be a read error, as it is one base from a much larger clone. V usage is TRBV5-4 and J usage is TRBJ2-1; D unresolved. The CDR3 sequence is 11 residues long. V lost 10 bases to trimming and J lost 4 bases, with 9 bases between them. Per the germline V gene, CDR1 is SGHNT and CDR2 is YYREEE (reference sequence). The CDR3 DNA reads TGTGCCTGCCTGGAGTACAATGAGCAGTTCTTC. Translating gives CACLEYNEQFF.

As concerns this clonotype: The junction shows a germline mismatch at one end, possibly a read error. The V call is TRBV5-5, the J call TRBJ2-2, with 7 bases matching TRBD2. Germline values: CDR1 SGHKS, CDR2 YYEKEE (reference sequence). CDR3 length equals 16 residues. The CDR3 nucleotides are TGTGCTAGCAGCTTGGGGAGGGATATTTACACCGGGGATCTGTTTTTT. Translated: CASSLGRDIYTGDLFF.

To note about this clonotype: A read error may be the cause here, since a much bigger clone is one base away. The chain links TRBV7-9 to TRBJ1-1; no clear D. Germline CDR1 SEHNR, CDR2 FQNEAQ (reference sequence). There are 12 residues in the CDR3. V lost 4 bases to trimming and J lost 9 bases, with 12 bases between them. The CDR3 sequence is CASSSDVFQAFF. For the CDR3, the DNA is TGTGCCAGCAGCTCTGACGTGTTTCAAGCTTTCTTT.

This chain uses TRBV20-1 with TRBJ1-3; 11 bases map to TRBD1. Trimming at V came to 7 bases and at J to 6 bases, leaving 5 bases not matched to a gene. Germline loops: CDR1 DFQATT, CDR2 SNEGSKA (reference sequence). This CDR3 spans 13 amino acids. In nucleotides, the CDR3 is TGCAGTGTTCGGGACAGGGGGACAAACACCATATATTTT. This gives the protein CSVRDRGTNTIYF.

A word on this clonotype: Mismatch with germline at one junction end may stem from a read error. The V gene is TRBV30, the J gene TRBJ2-5, with 7 nucleotides matching TRBD2. Looked up from germline, CDR1 is GTSNPN and CDR2 is SVGIG (reference sequence). The CDR3 runs to 14 residues. This CDR3 reads CAWRFGTTGETQYF. DNA for the CDR3: TGTGCCTGGAGATTCGGGACTACGGGGGAGACTCAGTACTTC. Complete variable domain (other parts from reference TRBV30 and TRBJ2-5): SQTIHQWPATLVQPVGSPLSLECTVEGTSNPNLYWYRQAAGRGLQLLFYSVGIGQISSEVPQNLSASRPQDRQFILSSKKLLLSDSGFYLCAWRFGTTGETQYFGPGTRLLVL.

CDR3: CASTRRGGAADTQYF. CDR3 DNA: TGTGCCAGCACCCGACGGGGGGGGGCCGCCGATACGCAGTATTTT. The rearrangement joins TRBV12-3 or TRBV12-4 to TRBJ2-3; the match to TRBD2 covers 8 bases. The CDR3 extends over 15 amino acids. J was trimmed by 6 bases and V by 7 bases; bases with no gene match: 12.

Note on this clonotype: The missing conserved phenylalanine or tryptophan at the end of this CDR3 makes a read error likely. V is TRBV29-1 and J is TRBJ2-1, with 7 bases fitting TRBD1. Germline V gene lookup returns CDR1 SQVTM and CDR2 ANQGSEA. The CDR3 spans 14 residues. Here the CDR3 reads CSVEGRDRAWEQFI. CDR3 sequence (DNA): TGCAGTGTTGAAGGTCGCGACAGGGCCTGGGAGCAGTTCATC.

The CDR3 spells CASSLMHIYTEAFF. CDR3 in DNA: TGTGCCAGCAGCTTAATGCACATCTACACTGAAGCTTTCTTT. This chain uses TRBV11-2 with TRBJ1-1, with D unresolved. The germline gives CDR1 SGHAT, CDR2 FQNNGV. The CDR3 has 14 amino acids. V lost 2 bases, J lost 3 bases, and 10 bases lay in between.

This chain connects TRBV6-5 to TRBJ2-5; tentatively, D is TRBD1 (6 bases). V dropped 10 bases and J dropped 8 bases, with 23 bases sitting between them. Germline loops: CDR1 MNHEY, CDR2 SVGAGI. This CDR3 region has 14 residues. The CDR3 region has the DNA TGTGCCAACCGGCCCCAGGACAGCCAAGGAACCCAGTACTTC. It codes for CANRPQDSQGTQYF.

This chain links TRBV4-1 with TRBJ1-2, with no clear D. The CDR3 consists of 14 residues. Germline loops: CDR1 MGHRA, CDR2 YSYEKL. Here the CDR3 reads CSISQHRLGGGYTF. DNA for the CDR3: TGCTCTATCAGCCAACATCGGCTGGGCGGAGGCTACACCTTC.

The count of this clonotype is one. An end of the junction does not agree with germline; a read error may underlie this. The chain links TRBV11-2 to TRBJ1-6; D ambiguous. The CDR3 totals 19 residues. Germline CDR1 reads SGHAT; CDR2 reads FQNNGV. The CDR3 reads CASSLERYGQSSYNSPLHF. CDR3 in DNA: TGTGCCAGCAGCTTAGAAAGATACGGGCAGAGTTCCTATAATTCACCTCTCCACTTT.

The chain is built from TRBV2 and TRBJ2-3, with TRBD2 matching 7 bases. CDR3 length equals 15 residues. Germline CDR1 and CDR2: SNHLY and FYNNEI. The J segment lost 5 bases and the V segment lost 7 bases, leaving 12 bases of the junction unmatched. Written as DNA, the CDR3 is TGTGCCAGCAAATCGTTAAGCGGGGCCGTAGATACGCAGTATTTT. This sequence encodes CASKSLSGAVDTQYF.

Details on this clonotype: Germline and junction disagree at one end, which may indicate a read error. This sequence joins TRBV6-5 and TRBJ2-2; TRBD1 aligns across 9 bases. CDR3 length equals 17 residues. CDR1 and CDR2 from the germline V gene are MNHEY and SVGAGI. The CDR3 loop reads CTSRFSGTGIYAGEPFF. The CDR3 DNA follows: TGTACCAGCAGATTTTCCGGGACAGGGATCTATGCCGGGGAGCCGTTTTTT.

In this sample, this clonotype turned up once. One end of the junction is discordant with germline, which a read error may explain. The chain is built from TRBV6-1 and TRBJ1-1; 9 nucleotides line up with TRBD1. CDR1 is MNHNS and CDR2 is SASEGT in the germline V gene. The CDR3 totals 13 residues. CDR3 sequence: CPSSDRGNTDAFF. The CDR3 coding sequence is TGTCCCAGCAGTGACAGGGGGAACACTGATGCTTTCTTT.